This TCR beta chain was documented in a study of blood T cell repertoires in COVID-19. Study as a whole: Acute and convalescent COVID-19 samples came from the United States, Italy and Spain. The cDNA or gDNA used as material had been derived from T cells, B-cell-depleted T cells, or PBMCs.

Per the original methods: Nucleated cell number was recorded as an estimate derived from reference gene primer amplification. Sequencing was performed with immunoSEQ multiplex PCR; in TCRdb, only in-frame clones are kept and a portion is missing. That table is the source of V, J and clone size, and D and trimming were worked out from the DNA. The sample shows 150,000 to 190,000 clones, around four fifths of them seen only once. The junction had 2 bases not matched to a gene; V was cut back by 2 bases and J by 3 bases. The V gene's germline CDR1 is MNHNY and CDR2 SVGAGI (reference sequence). The length of the CDR3 is 15 residues.

The sequenced sample was peripheral blood. The chain links TRBV6-6 to TRBJ2-1; TRBD2 matches at 9 bases. This TCR was sampled from an elderly woman with acute or convalescent COVID-19. The CDR3 sequence: CASSYQAGGYNEQFF. The CDR3 DNA reads TGTGCCAGCAGTTACCAAGCGGGGGGCTACAATGAGCAGTTCTTC.